This T cell receptor (beta chain) was documented in a study of blood T cells in healthy people across ages. Alongside a J-beta primer mix, a sample-barcoded 5' primer served in a second PCR lasting about 7 to 11 cycles. Tags on each cDNA molecule came from a template-switch adaptor with 12 random nucleotides. Via MiXCR, TCRdb re-called the 5' RACE reads, giving one row per CDR3 protein. The table lists about 1 million distinct CDR3 sequences, under 30% of them singletons. The CDR3 covers 15 residues. The germline gives CDR1 MNHEY, CDR2 SVGAGI. Findings of the study overall: The CMV status of each donor remained undetermined, and this could have confounded shifts in expanded clonotypes.

The sample holds a few counts of this clonotype. What it recognizes is unknown. These data also featured in a second study, about T cells of mothers and their children.

The clonotype was recovered from a girl aged 2 to 9 in good health. Sequenced sample: blood. The genes are TRBV6-5 and TRBJ2-5; TRBD1 matches at 8 bases. With the DNA end fitting TRBJ2-7 better, the J assignment may be wrong. The CDR3 region has the DNA TGTGCCAGCAGCCAACCTGGGACAGGACTCTACGAGCAGTACTTC. Its protein is CASSQPGTGLYEQYF.